These 15 T cell receptor beta chains came from one sample sequenced in a study of cytomegalovirus exposure and HLA in healthy donors. This table comes from immunoSEQ multiplex PCR, and its TCRdb copy is limited to in-frame clones, with some not included. The sample carries roughly 130,000 clones, about nine tenths recorded once. Sample: PBMCs. The receptor set was obtained from a man aged 25-45 years in good health and CMV-seronegative.

The chain is built from TRBV6-1 and TRBJ1-5; D remains unclear. Trimming stripped 3 bases from V and 6 bases from J, with 12 bases between. CDR3 size: 14 residues. Germline loops: CDR1 MNHNS, CDR2 SASEGT. CDR3 sequence: CASSESRTSQPQHF. The CDR3 nucleotides are TGTGCCAGCAGTGAGTCACGAACTTCTCAGCCCCAGCATTTT.

The chain employs TRBV6-1 and TRBJ2-7; no firm D call. The CDR3 consists of 15 residues. V lost 0 bases and J 0 bases, leaving 9 bases between the germline ends. Germline V gene sequence: CDR1 MNHNS, CDR2 SASEGT. This chain's CDR3 is CASSEATPASYEQYF. DNA of the CDR3: TGTGCCAGCAGTGAAGCGACTCCCGCCTCCTACGAGCAGTACTTC.

This chain connects TRBV25-1 to TRBJ2-5; the D gene is possibly TRBD1 (6 bases). The CDR3 runs 16 residues. From germline, CDR1 is MGHDK and CDR2 SYGVNS. V was trimmed by 4 bases and J by 5 bases, leaving 20 bases between them. The CDR3 reads CASSGNWDTQSETQYF. The CDR3 nucleotides are TGTGCCAGCAGTGGGAACTGGGACACCCAATCGGAGACCCAGTACTTC.

This chain connects TRBV7-2 to TRBJ2-5; TRBD2 might be the D (5 bases). The CDR3 totals 11 residues. Trimming took off 6 bases at V and 5 bases at J, with 7 bases between the two ends. Per germline, CDR1 SGHTA and CDR2 FQGNSA. The CDR3: CASRGDETQYF. The CDR3 bases are TGTGCCAGCAGGGGAGACGAGACCCAGTACTTC.

This sequence joins TRBV19 and TRBJ2-1; D gene unclear. The V gene's germline CDR1 is LNHDA and CDR2 SQIVND (reference sequence). V gave up 2 bases and J gave up 4 bases, with 12 bases separating them. CDR3 length: 15 residues. The CDR3 coding sequence is TGTGCCAGTAGTATAAGTAGGAGTGGGTACAATGAGCAGTTCTTC. This codes for CASSISRSGYNEQFF.

The chain couples TRBV27 to TRBJ2-3; tentatively, D is TRBD2 (6 bases). The CDR3 has 14 residues. V lost 5 bases, J lost 5 bases, and 14 bases lay in between. Looked up from germline, CDR1 is MNHEY and CDR2 is SMNVEV (reference sequence). CDR3 bases: TGTGCCAGCAGTCCGCCGGACGGGGGAGATACGCAGTATTTT. This gives the protein CASSPPDGGDTQYF.

This chain connects TRBV4-3 to TRBJ1-3; D uncertain. Trimming left V 1 base short and J 4 bases short, with 5 bases between. The length of the CDR3 is 13 residues. Per the germline V gene, CDR1 is LGHNA and CDR2 is YSLEER. In nucleotides, the CDR3 is TGCGCCAGCAGCCAAGGTATCGGAAACACCATATATTTT. The encoded protein is CASSQGIGNTIYF.

This chain connects TRBV4-3 to TRBJ1-5, with D tentatively TRBD1 (5 bases). Trimming took off 3 bases at V and 7 bases at J, with 10 bases between the two ends. This CDR3 has 13 residues. CDR1 is LGHNA and CDR2 is YSLEER in the germline V gene. DNA for the CDR3: TGCGCCAGCAGCCATGCAGGGTCCCAGCCCCAGCATTTT. It specifies CASSHAGSQPQHF.

The chain combines TRBV9 with TRBJ1-2, with a tentative D call TRBD1 (6 bases). Deletions cut 4 bases from V and 8 bases from J, with 18 bases between. The germline CDR1 and CDR2 sequences are SGDLS and YYNGEE. This CDR3 spans 14 amino acids. This CDR3 is CASSPHGQGYGYTF. The CDR3 DNA reads as TGTGCCAGCAGCCCACACGGTCAGGGGTACGGCTACACCTTC.

V gene TRBV11-2 combines with J gene TRBJ1-1, with D unclear. Trimming shortened V by 3 bases and J by 10 bases, and 12 bases separated the two germline ends. The CDR3 covers 12 residues. Germline CDR1 and CDR2: SGHAT and FQNNGV. CDR3 in amino acids: CASSFDNRSAFF. The CDR3 coding sequence is TGTGCCAGCAGCTTTGACAATCGATCAGCTTTCTTT.

This chain connects TRBV5-1 to TRBJ2-1, with 10 bases that match TRBD2. The CDR3 totals 15 residues. V lost 5 bases to trimming and J lost 7 bases; unmatched junction nucleotides: 9. Germline CDR1 and CDR2: SGHRS and YFSETQ. The chain's CDR3 is CASSAGTSDWNEQFF. The CDR3 DNA follows: TGCGCCAGCAGTGCCGGGACTAGCGACTGGAATGAGCAGTTCTTC.

The V gene is TRBV2, the J gene TRBJ1-1; D call uncertain. This CDR3 is built from 14 residues. Germline CDR1 and CDR2: SNHLY and FYNNEI. Trimming took off 4 bases at V and 3 bases at J, with 12 bases between the two ends. CDR3 in amino acids: CASSGVNSYTEAFF. The CDR3 DNA sequence: TGTGCCAGCAGTGGAGTAAACAGTTACACTGAAGCTTTCTTT.

The chain uses TRBV19 and TRBJ2-7; no clear D. The germline gives CDR1 LNHDA, CDR2 SQIVND (reference sequence). V dropped 3 bases and J dropped 0 bases, with 12 bases sitting between them. This CDR3 has 15 amino acids. CDR3 sequence (DNA): TGTGCCAGTAGTATTTCTGGCAGACTCTCCTACGAGCAGTACTTC. Translating it yields CASSISGRLSYEQYF.

This clone was counted only a few times. DNA for the CDR3: TGTGCCAGCAGTGCAACATGGGGAGATGTCTCCGGGGAGCTGTTTTTT. Translated, it gives CASSATWGDVSGELFF. The V gene is TRBV25-1, the J gene TRBJ2-2, with D maybe TRBD2 (5 bases). Per germline, CDR1 MGHDK and CDR2 SYGVNS. The CDR3 loop spans 16 amino acids. V was cut by 4 bases and J by 6 bases, with 18 bases left in between.

The chain is built from TRBV10-3 and TRBJ1-1, with D possibly matching TRBD1 (5 bases). Trimming stripped 6 bases from V and 1 base from J, with 6 bases between. Germline-derived CDR1 and CDR2 are ENHRY and SYGVKD. CDR3 length: 12 residues. The CDR3: CAIRDKNTEAFF. CDR3 in DNA: TGTGCCATCAGGGACAAGAACACTGAAGCTTTCTTT.